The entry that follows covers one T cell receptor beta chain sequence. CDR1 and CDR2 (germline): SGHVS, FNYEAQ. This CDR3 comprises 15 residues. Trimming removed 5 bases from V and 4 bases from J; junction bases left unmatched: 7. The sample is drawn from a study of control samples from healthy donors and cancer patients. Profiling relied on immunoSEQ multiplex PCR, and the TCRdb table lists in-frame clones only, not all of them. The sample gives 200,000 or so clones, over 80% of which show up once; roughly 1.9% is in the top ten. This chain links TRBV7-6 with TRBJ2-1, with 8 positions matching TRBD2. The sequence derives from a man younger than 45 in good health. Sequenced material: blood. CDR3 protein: CASSPAGGGYNEQFF. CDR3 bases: TGTGCCAGCAGCCCGGCGGGGGGTGGTTACAATGAGCAGTTCTTC. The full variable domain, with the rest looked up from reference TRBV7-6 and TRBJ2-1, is GAGVSQSPRYKVTKRGQDVALRCDPISGHVSLYWYRQALGQGPEFLTYFNYEAQQDKSGLPNDRFSAERPEGSISTLTIQRTEQRDSAMYRCASSPAGGGYNEQFFGPGTRLTVL.